The following is a T cell receptor beta chain sequence with its context. Antigen specificity is unknown. The data originate from a study of shared clonotypes between healthy human individuals. Findings and caveats of the study: It was the non-shared clonotypes that had lower generation probabilities than clonotypes shared by all four donors.

The germline CDR1 and CDR2 sequences are MNHEY and SVGAGI. The CDR3 spans 15 residues. With 6 bases removed from V and 2 bases from J, the gap between germline ends came to 16 bases. Data came from immunoSEQ multiplex PCR; TCRdb stores just in-frame clones and leaves some out. The data contain over a million clones, 75% to 80% of them singletons. The J gene is TRBJ1-2, the V gene TRBV6-5; a weak D match, TRBD1 (5 bases). The TCR sequence derives from a man between 18 and 35 years old in good health. Some clones in this sample may be carry-over from other donors' samples. Sequenced material: memory CD4+ T cells from PBMCs. Indicated subset: CD45RA-negative fraction. In nucleotides, the CDR3 is TGTGCCAGCAGCACCGGGACGGATGTCAACTATGGCTACACCTTC. Residues: CASSTGTDVNYGYTF.